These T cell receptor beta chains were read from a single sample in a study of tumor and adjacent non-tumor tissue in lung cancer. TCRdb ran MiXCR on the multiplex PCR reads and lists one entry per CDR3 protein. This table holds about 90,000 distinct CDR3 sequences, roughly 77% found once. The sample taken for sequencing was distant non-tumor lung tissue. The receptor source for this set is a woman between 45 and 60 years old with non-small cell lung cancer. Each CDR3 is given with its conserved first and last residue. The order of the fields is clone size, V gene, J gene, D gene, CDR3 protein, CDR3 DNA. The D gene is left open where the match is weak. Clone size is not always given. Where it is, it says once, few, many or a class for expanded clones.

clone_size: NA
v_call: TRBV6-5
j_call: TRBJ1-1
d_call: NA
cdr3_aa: CASNYLSGSDTEAFF
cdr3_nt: TGTGCCAGCAATTACCTCTCTGGGTCAGACACTGAAGCTTTCTTT

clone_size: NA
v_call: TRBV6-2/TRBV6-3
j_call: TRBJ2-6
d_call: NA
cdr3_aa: CASTPDGANVLAF
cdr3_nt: TGTGCCAGCACCCCCGACGGGGCCAACGTGCTGGCTTTC

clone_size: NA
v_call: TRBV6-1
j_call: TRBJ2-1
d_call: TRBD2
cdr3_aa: CLSSGGRAPYNERFF
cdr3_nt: TGTCTCAGCAGTGGGGGGAGGGCCCCTTATAATGAGCGGTTCTTC

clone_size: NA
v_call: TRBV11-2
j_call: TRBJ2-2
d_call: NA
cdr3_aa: CPSSLGGDTGQLFF
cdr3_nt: TGTCCCAGCAGTCTTGGTGGGGACACCGGGCAGCTGTTTTTT

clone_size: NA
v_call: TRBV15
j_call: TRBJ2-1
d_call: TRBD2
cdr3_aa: CATSSELAGGFYNEQLF
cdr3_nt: TGTGCCACCAGCAGCGAACTAGCGGGAGGGTTCTACAATGAGCAGCTCTTC

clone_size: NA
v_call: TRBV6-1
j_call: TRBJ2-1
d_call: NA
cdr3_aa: CTSSDSFATYKEQFF
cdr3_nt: TGTACCAGCAGTGATAGCTTTGCCACCTACAAAGAGCAGTTCTTC

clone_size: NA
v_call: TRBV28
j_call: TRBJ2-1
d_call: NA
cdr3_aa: CVSITGGEQFF
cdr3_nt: TGTGTCAGCATCACCGGGGGTGAGCAGTTCTTC

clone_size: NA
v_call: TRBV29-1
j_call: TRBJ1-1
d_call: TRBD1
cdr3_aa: CSVDVQTGNIEAFF
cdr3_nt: TGCAGTGTCGACGTACAGACAGGGAACATTGAAGCTTTCTTT

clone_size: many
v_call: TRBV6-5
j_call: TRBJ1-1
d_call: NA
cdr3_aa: CASSSMLTEAFF
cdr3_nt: TGTGCCAGCAGTTCGATGCTCACTGAAGCTTTCTTT

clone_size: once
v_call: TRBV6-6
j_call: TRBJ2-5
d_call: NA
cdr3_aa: CANSYPSGQDQETQYF
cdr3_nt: TGTGCCAACAGTTACCCATCGGGACAAGATCAAGAGACCCAGTACTTC

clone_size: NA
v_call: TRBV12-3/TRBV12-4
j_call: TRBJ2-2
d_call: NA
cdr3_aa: CDSPSRAGELSF
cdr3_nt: TGTGACAGCCCGAGTAGGGCCGGGGAGCTGTCTTTT

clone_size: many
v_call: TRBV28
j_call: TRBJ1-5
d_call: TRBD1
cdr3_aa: CASSFRGGYSNQPQHF
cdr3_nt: TGTGCCAGCAGTTTCAGGGGGGGATATAGCAATCAGCCCCAGCATTTT

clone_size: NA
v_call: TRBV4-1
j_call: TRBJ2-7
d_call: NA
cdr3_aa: CASSQDTGVWEEYF
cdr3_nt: TGCGCCAGCAGTCAAGATACAGGGGTGTGGGAGGAGTACTTC

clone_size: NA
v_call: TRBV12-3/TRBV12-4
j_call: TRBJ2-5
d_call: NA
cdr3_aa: CASSWDQGGETQYF
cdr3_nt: TGTGCCAGTAGTTGGGACCAGGGGGGGGAGACCCAGTACTTC

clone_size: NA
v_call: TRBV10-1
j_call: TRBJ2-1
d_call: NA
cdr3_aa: CASSEHWQSSYNEQFF
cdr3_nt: TGCGCCAGCAGTGAGCATTGGCAGAGCTCTTACAATGAGCAGTTCTTC

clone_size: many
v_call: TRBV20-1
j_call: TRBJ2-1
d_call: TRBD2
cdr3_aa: CSASVASGSDEQFF
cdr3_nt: TGCAGTGCTAGCGTCGCTAGCGGGAGCGATGAGCAGTTCTTC

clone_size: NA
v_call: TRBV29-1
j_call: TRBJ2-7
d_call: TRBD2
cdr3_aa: CSFISGMAIHEQHF
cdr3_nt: TGTAGCTTCATCAGCGGGATGGCAATCCACGAGCAGCACTTC

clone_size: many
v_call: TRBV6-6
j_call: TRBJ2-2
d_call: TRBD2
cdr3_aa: CASILPGLAGETGELFF
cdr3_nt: TGTGCCAGCATTCTACCTGGACTAGCGGGAGAGACCGGGGAGCTGTTTTTT

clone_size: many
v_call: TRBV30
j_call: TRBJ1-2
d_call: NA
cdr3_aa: CAWRESYGYTF
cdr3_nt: TGTGCCTGGAGGGAGTCATATGGCTACACCTTC

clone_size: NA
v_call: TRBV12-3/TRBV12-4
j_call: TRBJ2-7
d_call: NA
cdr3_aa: CVCSSGLTYEQYF
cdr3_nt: TGTGTCTGCAGTAGCGGATTAACCTACGAGCAGTACTTC

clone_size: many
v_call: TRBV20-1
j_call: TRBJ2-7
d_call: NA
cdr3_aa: CSARVTGSLGWEQYF
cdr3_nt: TGCAGTGCTAGAGTAACCGGGAGCTTGGGTTGGGAGCAGTACTTC

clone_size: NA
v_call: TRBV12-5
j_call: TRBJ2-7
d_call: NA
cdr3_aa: CASDPRIGEPYEQYF
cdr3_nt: TGTGCTAGTGATCCCAGGATAGGGGAACCCTACGAGCAGTACTTC

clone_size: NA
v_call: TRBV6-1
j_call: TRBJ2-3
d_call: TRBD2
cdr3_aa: CTSIELAGADTHYF
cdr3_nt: TGTACCAGCATTGAACTAGCGGGAGCAGATACGCACTATTTT

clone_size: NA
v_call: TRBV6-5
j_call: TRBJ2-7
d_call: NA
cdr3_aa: CASSYGDSSYERYF
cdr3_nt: TGTGCCAGCAGTTATGGGGATAGCTCCTACGAGCGGTACTTC

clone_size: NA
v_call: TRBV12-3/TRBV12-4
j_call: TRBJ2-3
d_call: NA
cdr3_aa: CASGLGPASRSTDPSLDTQYF
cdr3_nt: TGTGCCAGCGGTTTAGGTCCAGCTAGCCGGAGTACAGACCCGAGTCTAGATACGCAGTATTTT

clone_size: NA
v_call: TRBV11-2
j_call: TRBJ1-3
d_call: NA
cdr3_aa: CASNAGMNSGKTIYF
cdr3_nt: TGTGCCAGCAACGCAGGCATGAACTCCGGAAAAACCATATATTTT

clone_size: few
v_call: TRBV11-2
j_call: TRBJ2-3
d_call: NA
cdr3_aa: CANSLGPPGDHTQYF
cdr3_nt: TGTGCTAACAGCTTGGGACCCCCAGGGGACCATACGCAGTATTTT

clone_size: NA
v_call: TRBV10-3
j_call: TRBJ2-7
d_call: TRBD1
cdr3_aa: CVSRDSDSCEQYF
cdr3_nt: TGTGTCTCCCGGGACAGTGACTCCTGCGAGCAGTACTTC

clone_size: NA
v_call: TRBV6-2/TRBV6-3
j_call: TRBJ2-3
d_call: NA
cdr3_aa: CATSHSPGDTDMQYF
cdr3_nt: TGTGCCACCAGTCACAGTCCCGGGGACACAGATATGCAGTATTTT

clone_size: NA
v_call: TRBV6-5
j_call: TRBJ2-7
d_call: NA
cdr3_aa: CASSTPGRYMQYF
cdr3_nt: TGTGCCAGCAGTACGCCAGGGAGGTACATGCAGTACTTC

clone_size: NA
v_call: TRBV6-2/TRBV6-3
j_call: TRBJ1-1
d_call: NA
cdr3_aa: CVSSYLGPRNEVFF
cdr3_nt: TGTGTCAGCAGTTACTTAGGACCGAGAAATGAAGTTTTCTTT

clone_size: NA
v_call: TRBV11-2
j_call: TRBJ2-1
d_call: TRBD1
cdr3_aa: CTSSLEPGQGFTEEFF
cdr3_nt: TGTACCAGCAGCTTGGAACCGGGACAGGGATTCACAGAGGAGTTCTTC

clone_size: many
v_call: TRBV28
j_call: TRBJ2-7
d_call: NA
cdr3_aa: CASSLDYEQYF
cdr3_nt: TGTGCCAGCAGCCTAGATTACGAGCAGTACTTC

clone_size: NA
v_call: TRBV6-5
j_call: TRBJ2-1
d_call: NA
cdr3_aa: CANSTYLERAEQFF
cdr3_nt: TGTGCTAACAGTACGTACTTAGAACGGGCCGAGCAGTTCTTC

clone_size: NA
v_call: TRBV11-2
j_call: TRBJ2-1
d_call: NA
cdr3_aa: CAGGLELSGEQFF
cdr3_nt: TGTGCCGGCGGCTTAGAGCTAAGCGGTGAGCAGTTCTTC

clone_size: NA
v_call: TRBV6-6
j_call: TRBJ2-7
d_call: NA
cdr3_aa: CASSYDSVNSYEQYF
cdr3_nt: TGTGCCAGCAGTTACGACAGCGTGAACTCCTACGAGCAGTACTTC

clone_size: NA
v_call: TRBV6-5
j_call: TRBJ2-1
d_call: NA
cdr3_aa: CDSRTASYIEHFF
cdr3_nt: TGTGACAGCCGCACGGCCTCCTACATTGAGCACTTCTTC

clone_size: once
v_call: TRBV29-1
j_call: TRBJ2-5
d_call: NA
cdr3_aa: CSVVEDSSQETQYF
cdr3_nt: TGCAGCGTTGTAGAGGACAGTTCCCAAGAGACCCAATACTTC

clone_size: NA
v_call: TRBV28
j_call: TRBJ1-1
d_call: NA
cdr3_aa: CASSLSTGDGTEVFF
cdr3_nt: TGTGCCAGCAGTTTATCAACTGGGGATGGAACTGAAGTTTTCTTT

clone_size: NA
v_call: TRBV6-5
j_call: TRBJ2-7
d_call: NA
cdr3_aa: CASSYSATGGFYEQYF
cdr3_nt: TGTGCCAGCAGTTACTCGGCTACGGGGGGCTTCTACGAGCAATACTTC

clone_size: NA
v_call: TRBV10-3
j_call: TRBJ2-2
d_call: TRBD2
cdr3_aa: CAIRPRTSGITGEPFF
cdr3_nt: TGTGCCATCAGGCCCCGGACTAGCGGGATCACCGGGGAGCCGTTTTTT

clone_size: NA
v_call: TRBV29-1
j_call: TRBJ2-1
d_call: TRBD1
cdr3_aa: CGADGTGNVEQFF
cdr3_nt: TGCGGCGCAGACGGGACAGGGAACGTTGAGCAGTTCTTC

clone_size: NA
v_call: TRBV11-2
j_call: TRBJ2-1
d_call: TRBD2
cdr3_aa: CVSSFGAGEQVEQFF
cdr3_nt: TGTGTCAGCAGCTTCGGAGCGGGAGAACAAGTTGAGCAGTTCTTC

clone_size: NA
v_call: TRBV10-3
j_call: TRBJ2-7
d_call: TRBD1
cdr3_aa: CAISEALGPGQGEYEQYF
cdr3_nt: TGTGCCATCAGTGAGGCTTTGGGGCCCGGACAGGGGGAATACGAGCAGTACTTC

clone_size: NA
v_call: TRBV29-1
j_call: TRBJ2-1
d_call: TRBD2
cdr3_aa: CSPRLAGRTGDNERFF
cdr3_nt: TGCAGTCCACGACTAGCGGGAAGAACAGGGGACAATGAGCGGTTCTTC

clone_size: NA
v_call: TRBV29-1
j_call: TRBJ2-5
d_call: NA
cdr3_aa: CSVGQEEETQYF
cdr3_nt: TGTAGCGTTGGTCAGGAAGAAGAGACCCAGTACTTC

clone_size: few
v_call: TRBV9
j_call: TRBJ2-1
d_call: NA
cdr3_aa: CASSVEGRRGNEQFF
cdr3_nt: TGTGCCAGCAGCGTAGAGGGTAGGAGGGGGAATGAGCAGTTCTTC

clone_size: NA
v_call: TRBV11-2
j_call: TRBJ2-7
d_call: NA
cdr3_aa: CANSLRLEETYEQYF
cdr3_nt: TGTGCCAACAGCTTACGCCTGGAGGAGACCTACGAGCAGTACTTC

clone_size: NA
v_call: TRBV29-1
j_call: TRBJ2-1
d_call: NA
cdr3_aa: CSIAPLGSNVQFF
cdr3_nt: TGCAGCATTGCACCCCTGGGGAGCAATGTGCAGTTCTTC

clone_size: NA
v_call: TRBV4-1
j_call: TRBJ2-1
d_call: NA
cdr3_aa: CASSQGHLVTYNEESF
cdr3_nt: TGCGCCAGCAGCCAAGGACACCTTGTGACCTACAATGAGGAGTCCTTC

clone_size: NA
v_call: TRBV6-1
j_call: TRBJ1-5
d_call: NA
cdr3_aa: CASSDTFSNQPHHF
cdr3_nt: TGTGCCAGCAGTGATACTTTCAGCAATCAGCCCCATCATTTT

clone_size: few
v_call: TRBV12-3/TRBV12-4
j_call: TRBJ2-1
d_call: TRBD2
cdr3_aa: CASSLDREGGPQEQSF
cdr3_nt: TGTGCCAGCAGTTTAGATCGAGAGGGAGGGCCACAGGAGCAGTCCTTC

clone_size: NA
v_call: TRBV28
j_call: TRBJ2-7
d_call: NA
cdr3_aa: CASRRESNDYEQYF
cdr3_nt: TGTGCCAGTAGGCGCGAGAGTAATGACTACGAGCAGTACTTC

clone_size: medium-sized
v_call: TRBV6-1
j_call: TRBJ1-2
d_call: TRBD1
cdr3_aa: CASSRRTGEYGYTF
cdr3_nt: TGTGCCAGCAGTCGCCGAACAGGGGAATATGGCTACACCTTC

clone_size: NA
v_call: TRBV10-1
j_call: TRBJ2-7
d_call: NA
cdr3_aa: CASSDNRNRTNKQYF
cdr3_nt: TGCGCCAGCAGCGATAACCGGAACAGGACCAACAAGCAGTACTTC

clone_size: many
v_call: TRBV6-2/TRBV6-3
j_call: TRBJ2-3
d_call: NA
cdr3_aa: CASSYTPQSGTDTQYF
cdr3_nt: TGTGCCAGCAGTTATACCCCTCAGTCGGGTACAGATACGCAGTATTTT

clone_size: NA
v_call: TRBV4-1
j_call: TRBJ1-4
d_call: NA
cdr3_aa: CASSQDRQDEKLFF
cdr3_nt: TGTGCCAGCAGCCAAGATAGGCAGGATGAAAAACTGTTTTTT

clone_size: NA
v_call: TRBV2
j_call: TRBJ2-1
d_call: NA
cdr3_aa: CASGESSGRNEQFF
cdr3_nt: TGTGCCAGCGGTGAATCGAGCGGGCGCAATGAGCAGTTCTTC

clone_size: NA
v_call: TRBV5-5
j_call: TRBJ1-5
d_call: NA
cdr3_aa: CVSGVNPVWTQPQHF
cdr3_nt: TGTGTCAGCGGCGTTAACCCGGTCTGGACTCAGCCCCAGCATTTT

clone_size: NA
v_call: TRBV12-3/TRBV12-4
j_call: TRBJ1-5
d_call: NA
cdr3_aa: CARSPSDGLARRSNQPQHF
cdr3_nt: TGTGCCAGAAGTCCCTCCGACGGTTTAGCGAGGCGTAGCAATCAGCCCCAGCATTTT